The 5 T cell receptor beta chains listed next were all sequenced from one sample in a study of blood T cell repertoires in COVID-19. Only in-frame clones appear in the TCRdb table, and some are missing; sequencing was by immunoSEQ multiplex PCR. The data hold 180,000 or so clones, with 80% to 90% observed a single time. The sequenced material came from peripheral blood. These receptors originate from a woman aged 80 or over with acute or convalescent COVID-19.

The V and J genes are TRBV10-3 and TRBJ1-4, with D perhaps TRBD1 (6 bases). The CDR3 has 13 residues. CDR1 is ENHRY, CDR2 SYGVKD, per germline. V was shortened by 6 bases and J by 7 bases, with 12 bases between the two germline ends. The CDR3 bases are TGTGCCATCAGGAGGGACATCCGTGAAAAACTGTTTTTT. Translated, it gives CAIRRDIREKLFF.

The chain is built from TRBV23-1 and TRBJ1-1; TRBD1 is a possible D gene (5 bases). TRBV23-1 has ORF status, its function being uncertain. V lost 4 bases to trimming and J lost 1 base, with 10 bases between them. This CDR3 is built from 14 residues. The CDR3 spells CASSPDSANTEAFF. In nucleotides, the CDR3 is TGCGCCAGCAGTCCCGACAGTGCGAACACTGAAGCTTTCTTT.

The chain joins TRBV4-3 to TRBJ1-2; possible D gene TRBD1, 5 bases. CDR1 and CDR2 (germline): LGHNA, YSLEER. Trimming took 2 bases from V and 0 from J, leaving 13 bases between them. The CDR3 is 16 amino acids. CDR3 sequence reads: CASSQMRIGANYGYTF. The CDR3 DNA reads TGCGCCAGCAGCCAAATGAGAATAGGGGCTAACTATGGCTACACCTTC.

This sequence joins TRBV10-3 and TRBJ1-3; D is unresolved. Per the germline V gene, CDR1 is ENHRY and CDR2 is SYGVKD. The CDR3 runs to 12 residues. V was cut by 5 bases and J by 8 bases, with 10 bases left in between. The CDR3 region is CAISPGRDTIYF. The DNA of the CDR3 is TGTGCCATCAGTCCGGGGAGGGACACCATATATTTT.

V and J are TRBV5-1 and TRBJ1-2, with 10 bases aligning to TRBD1. The germline V gene has CDR1 SGHRS and CDR2 YFSETQ. The CDR3 sequence is 14 residues long. The junction had 0 bases not matched to a gene; V was cut back by 0 bases and J by 4 bases. The CDR3 nucleotides are TGCGCCAGCAGCTTGGGACAGGGGGCCTATGGCTACACCTTC. Protein product: CASSLGQGAYGYTF.